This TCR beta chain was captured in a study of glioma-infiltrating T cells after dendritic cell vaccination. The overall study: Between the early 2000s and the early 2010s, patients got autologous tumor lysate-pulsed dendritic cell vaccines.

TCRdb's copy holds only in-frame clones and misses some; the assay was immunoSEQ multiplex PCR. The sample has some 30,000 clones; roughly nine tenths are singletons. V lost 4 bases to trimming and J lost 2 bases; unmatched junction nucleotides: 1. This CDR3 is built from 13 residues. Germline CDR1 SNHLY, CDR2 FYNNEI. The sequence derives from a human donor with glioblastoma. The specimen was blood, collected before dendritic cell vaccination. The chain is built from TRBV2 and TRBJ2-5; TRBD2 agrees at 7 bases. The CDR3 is CASSGGLQETQYF. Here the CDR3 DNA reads TGTGCCAGCAGTGGGGGACTACAAGAGACCCAGTACTTC. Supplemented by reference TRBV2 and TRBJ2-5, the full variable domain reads EPEVTQTPSHQVTQMGQEVILRCVPISNHLYFYWYRQILGQKVEFLVSFYNNEISEKSEIFDDQFSVERPDGSNFTLKIRSTKLEDSAMYFCASSGGLQETQYFGPGTRLLVL.